This is a list of T cell receptor beta chains from one sample in a study of T cell changes during pregnancy in multiple sclerosis. Method: immunoSEQ multiplex PCR; TCRdb's copy keeps in-frame clones and lacks some. The data hold some 50,000 clones, with 92% observed a single time. The sample here was CD4+ T cells from peripheral blood mononuclear cells, taken in the second trimester of pregnancy. The receptors were sampled from a female donor with multiple sclerosis, enrolled in a pregnancy study. CDR3s include the opening cysteine and the closing phenylalanine or tryptophan. The D gene is left open where the match is weak. Some rows mark clone size as missing; the rest say once, few, many or name a class of expanded clone.

j_call clone_size v_call d_call cdr3_aa cdr3_nt
TRBJ2-4 NA TRBV2 TRBD2 CASSADSGRLDIQYF TGTGCCAGCAGTGCAGATAGCGGGAGATTGGACATTCAGTACTTC
TRBJ2-1 once TRBV7-2 TRBD1 CASSQGAYEQFF TGTGCCAGCAGCCAGGGGGCTTACGAGCAGTTCTTC
TRBJ1-4 NA TRBV4-1 TRBD1 CASSQVTGGVRGEKLFF TGCGCCAGCAGCCAAGTGACAGGGGGCGTTCGGGGTGAAAAACTGTTTTTT
TRBJ1-5 NA TRBV7-6 NA CASSLGQNQPQHF TGTGCCAGCAGCTTAGGGCAAAATCAGCCCCAGCATTTT
TRBJ2-5 NA TRBV5-6 TRBD2 CASSQGAGGWETQYF TGTGCCAGCAGCCAAGGAGCGGGGGGCTGGGAGACCCAGTACTTC
TRBJ2-2 NA TRBV18 NA CASSPLSSVYGELFF TGTGCCAGCTCACCACTCTCATCGGTCTACGGGGAGCTGTTTTTT
TRBJ1-1 NA TRBV30 TRBD1 CAWSQGAGAEAFF TGTGCCTGGAGCCAGGGGGCGGGGGCTGAAGCTTTCTTT
TRBJ2-7 NA TRBV10-3 TRBD1 CAINSPGQDYEQYF TGTGCCATCAACTCCCCAGGACAGGACTACGAGCAGTACTTC
TRBJ2-1 NA TRBV20-1 NA CSAGIALRQFF TGCAGTGCAGGTATAGCTCTGAGGCAGTTCTTC
TRBJ2-2 NA TRBV27 TRBD2 CASSTPRGGVVTGELFF TGTGCCAGCAGTACGCCTCGGGGAGGGGTTGTCACCGGGGAGCTGTTTTTT
TRBJ1-5 NA TRBV27 NA CASSLSGGRNNQPQHF TGTGCCAGCAGTTTATCGGGAGGAAGAAACAATCAGCCCCAGCATTTT
TRBJ2-7 once TRBV29-1 NA CSVRRRGTYEQYF TGCAGCGTGCGTAGGCGGGGTACCTACGAGCAGTACTTC
TRBJ1-2 NA TRBV6-4 NA CASSPQPGQTLYGYTF TGTGCCAGCAGTCCCCAGCCCGGACAGACTCTTTATGGCTACACCTTC
TRBJ2-3 few TRBV19 TRBD1 CASSKQGYPSTDTQYF TGTGCCAGTAGTAAACAGGGGTATCCTAGCACAGATACGCAGTATTTT
TRBJ1-2 NA TRBV5-1 NA CASSPTALDGYTF TGCGCCAGCAGCCCCACAGCCCTTGATGGCTACACCTTC
TRBJ1-3 few TRBV4-1 TRBD1 CASSSPGTGKGNTIYF TGCGCCAGCAGCTCTCCCGGGACAGGGAAGGGAAACACCATATATTTT
TRBJ2-7 NA TRBV11-3 NA CASSFGPRHEQYF TGTGCCAGCAGCTTTGGGCCCCGCCACGAGCAGTACTTC
TRBJ2-1 NA TRBV5-5 NA CASSLDWSSYNEQFF TGTGCCAGCAGCTTGGACTGGAGCTCCTACAATGAGCAGTTCTTC
TRBJ1-5 NA TRBV28 TRBD1 CASSLAVDRGGTPQHF TGTGCCAGCAGCCTGGCCGTGGACAGGGGAGGAACGCCCCAGCATTTT
TRBJ1-1 few TRBV6-5 TRBD1 CASSYSFSQGAAFF TGTGCCAGCAGTTACTCGTTTTCTCAGGGGGCCGCTTTCTTT
TRBJ1-5 NA TRBV7-2 TRBD1 CASSPQGAGNQPQHF TGTGCCAGCAGCCCACAGGGGGCCGGCAATCAGCCCCAGCATTTT
TRBJ2-1 NA TRBV11-2 TRBD2 CASIGLAGARRNEQFF TGTGCCAGCATCGGACTAGCGGGAGCGAGGAGGAATGAGCAGTTCTTC
TRBJ2-1 NA TRBV5-6 NA CASSLSGRGAEQFF TGTGCCAGCAGCTTGTCGGGCCGCGGGGCTGAGCAGTTCTTC
TRBJ2-4 NA TRBV5-6 TRBD2 CASRTLGLAGEGKNIQYF TGTGCCAGCAGAACTCTGGGACTAGCGGGGGAGGGTAAAAACATTCAGTACTTC
TRBJ1-3 NA TRBV29-1 NA CSVADNSGNTIYF TGCAGCGTTGCGGACAACTCTGGAAACACCATATATTTT
TRBJ2-6 NA TRBV7-3 NA CASTSTTTSHSGANVLTF TGTGCCAGCACCTCAACGACTACCTCTCACTCTGGGGCCAACGTCCTGACTTTC
TRBJ2-7 NA TRBV28 TRBD1 CASSQWTGYYEQYF TGTGCCAGCAGTCAATGGACAGGGTACTACGAGCAGTACTTC
TRBJ1-5 NA TRBV19 NA CASSISGGNQPQHF TGTGCCAGTAGTATTTCGGGTGGCAATCAGCCCCAGCATTTT
TRBJ1-1 NA TRBV7-9 NA CASASQGLNTEAFF TGTGCCAGCGCCTCCCAGGGATTGAACACTGAAGCTTTCTTT
TRBJ2-2 few TRBV11-2 TRBD2 CASSLEASGSIGELFF TGTGCCAGCAGCTTAGAGGCTAGCGGGAGCATCGGGGAGCTGTTTTTT
TRBJ2-1 NA TRBV19 NA CASSIDGSRRQFF TGTGCCAGTAGTATAGATGGGTCTAGGAGACAGTTCTTC
TRBJ1-2 NA TRBV2 NA CASSEYSGYTF TGTGCCAGCAGTGAATACTCTGGCTACACCTTC
TRBJ2-1 once TRBV5-4 NA CASSLGQSYNEQFF TGTGCCAGCAGCTTAGGACAGAGCTACAATGAGCAGTTCTTC
TRBJ2-3 NA TRBV29-1 NA CSVLKSGRTDTQYF TGCAGCGTTTTAAAGAGCGGAAGAACAGATACGCAGTATTTT
TRBJ1-1 NA TRBV25-1 TRBD1 CASSGWGQENTEAFF TGTGCCAGCAGTGGTTGGGGACAGGAGAACACTGAAGCTTTCTTT
TRBJ1-2 NA TRBV10-3 TRBD1 CAISGPGQGGGYTF TGTGCCATCAGTGGACCGGGACAGGGAGGCGGCTACACCTTC
TRBJ2-7 NA TRBV27 TRBD2 CASRWTSGPYEQYF TGTGCCAGCAGGTGGACTAGCGGTCCCTACGAGCAGTACTTC
TRBJ2-5 NA TRBV10-3 NA CAHRGGAEETQYF TGTGCCCATCGTGGGGGGGCGGAAGAGACCCAGTACTTC
TRBJ2-2 NA TRBV11-3 NA CASSLVVGPVTGELFF TGTGCCAGCAGCTTAGTAGTGGGGCCGGTGACCGGGGAGCTGTTTTTT
TRBJ2-4 once TRBV2 NA CASSEGVSNIQYF TGTGCCAGCAGTGAAGGTGTATCGAACATTCAGTACTTC
TRBJ2-1 NA TRBV5-1 NA CASSLVQGTYNEQFF TGCGCCAGCAGCTTGGTCCAGGGGACCTACAATGAGCAGTTCTTC
TRBJ1-2 NA TRBV5-5 TRBD1 CASSLGTGTLRDGYTF TGTGCCAGCAGCTTAGGGACAGGCACCCTTAGGGATGGCTACACCTTC
TRBJ2-3 NA TRBV27 TRBD2 CASSLVRLAGLTDTQYF TGTGCCAGCAGTTTAGTGCGACTAGCGGGGCTCACAGATACGCAGTATTTT
TRBJ1-3 NA TRBV2 NA CASRGRGAGNTIYF TGTGCCAGCAGGGGCAGGGGAGCGGGAAACACCATATATTTT
TRBJ1-1 NA TRBV27 NA CASSVTANTEAFF TGTGCCAGCAGTGTAACAGCGAACACTGAAGCTTTCTTT
TRBJ1-4 NA TRBV11-2 NA CASSQNSINEKLFF TGTGCCAGCAGCCAGAACAGCATTAATGAAAAACTGTTTTTT
TRBJ1-4 NA TRBV5-1 TRBD1 CASSKDRGNSNNEKLFF TGCGCCAGCAGCAAGGACAGGGGGAACTCAAATAATGAAAAACTGTTTTTT
TRBJ2-5 NA TRBV6-1 NA CASTRQPIQETQYF TGTGCCAGTACTCGACAGCCGATCCAAGAGACCCAGTACTTC
TRBJ2-2 few TRBV4-2 NA CASSPSDGGAGELFF TGTGCCAGCAGCCCCTCGGATGGGGGCGCCGGGGAGCTGTTTTTT
TRBJ1-1 few TRBV19 TRBD1 CASSRTGKAFF TGTGCCAGTAGTCGGACAGGGAAAGCTTTCTTT